This TCR beta chain was observed in a study of cytomegalovirus exposure and HLA in healthy donors. Points from the study as a whole: TCR beta chains numbering under 200 were designated cytomegalovirus-associated.

CDR1 is MRHNA and CDR2 is SNTAGT in the germline V gene. The CDR3 sequence is 15 residues long. V trimming: 4 bases; J trimming: 2 bases; junction bases outside the gene matches: 2. Method: immunoSEQ multiplex PCR; TCRdb's copy keeps in-frame clones and lacks some. The sample shows 150,000 to 200,000 clones, just under 85% of them seen only once. This clone was observed a handful of times. Its matching antigen is unknown. The chain links TRBV6-4 to TRBJ1-5, with 10 bases that match TRBD1. The sequencing input was PBMCs. The receptor was isolated from a man in his thirties or forties in good health and CMV-seropositive. CDR3 sequence reads: CASSAGTGGNQPQHF. DNA for the CDR3: TGTGCCAGCAGTGCCGGGACAGGGGGCAATCAGCCCCAGCATTTT.